This T cell receptor (beta chain) was recorded in a study of response to subunit inactivated influenza vaccine. Study-wide findings and caveats: It was the authors' suggestion that each seasonal influenza vaccination recruits few new T cells.

The V segment lost 2 bases and the J segment 3 bases; nucleotides outside the gene matches: 6. Germline CDR1 is MNHEY and CDR2 is SVGEGT. CDR3 length: 15 amino acids. TCRdb used MiXCR to reprocess the RT-PCR reads, holding one entry per CDR3 protein. Among 500,000 to 600,000 distinct CDR3 sequences listed, 10% to 15% were seen once. About this clonotype itself: Its antigen is still unknown.

The chain recombines TRBV6-2 or TRBV6-3 with TRBJ2-7; 8 positions match TRBD1. Material: PBMCs from blood, obtained 45 days after vaccination. The receptor comes from a man aged 45-65 years who received an inactivated influenza vaccine. The CDR3 DNA reads as TGTGCCAGCAGTTACCCGGGACAGGACTTCTACGAGCAGTACTTC. Translated: CASSYPGQDFYEQYF.